A selection of T cell receptor beta chains follows, all from one sample in a study of blood T cell repertoires in COVID-19. Only in-frame clones appear in the TCRdb table, and some are missing; sequencing was by immunoSEQ multiplex PCR. This sample carries about 320,000 clones, 80% to 90% of them seen once, and the ten largest clones take more than 8.5%. Sequencing was performed on PBMCs or T cells enriched from blood (not recorded which). The receptors shown here come from a woman aged 18-35 years who had recovered from COVID-19. The CDR3 runs from the conserved cysteine through the conserved F or W. D genes are given only for firm matches. A row's size may be missing; if present it is once, few, many or a size class.

V gene: TRBV7-8; CDR3 length: 19; J gene: TRBJ2-1; D gene: TRBD2; clone size: NA; CDR3 protein: CASSLYFLASGITYNEQFF; CDR3 DNA: TGTGCCAGCAGCCTCTATTTTTTGGCTAGCGGGATTACCTACAATGAGCAGTTCTTC
V gene: TRBV7-6; CDR3 length: 15; J gene: TRBJ1-4; D gene: NA; clone size: NA; CDR3 protein: CASSPHPRTNEKLFF; CDR3 DNA: TGTGCCAGCAGCCCCCACCCCCGGACTAATGAAAAACTGTTTTTT
V gene: TRBV4-1; CDR3 length: 12; J gene: TRBJ2-1; D gene: NA; clone size: NA; CDR3 protein: CASSQVLHEQFF; CDR3 DNA: TGCGCCAGCAGCCAAGTCCTCCATGAGCAGTTCTTC
V gene: TRBV23-1; CDR3 length: 15; J gene: TRBJ2-5; D gene: NA; clone size: NA; CDR3 protein: CASSQSAGLQETQYF; CDR3 DNA: TGCGCCAGCAGTCAATCTGCAGGGCTCCAAGAGACCCAGTACTTC
V gene: TRBV4-2; CDR3 length: 15; J gene: TRBJ1-4; D gene: NA; clone size: NA; CDR3 protein: CASSRPRGGGEKLFF; CDR3 DNA: TGTGCCAGCAGCCGGCCTCGGGGAGGTGGTGAAAAACTGTTTTTT
V gene: TRBV7-2; CDR3 length: 14; J gene: TRBJ2-7; D gene: NA; clone size: once; CDR3 protein: CASSPYRSSYEQYF; CDR3 DNA: TGTGCCAGCAGCCCGTACCGATCTAGCTACGAGCAGTACTTC
V gene: TRBV7-9; CDR3 length: 15; J gene: TRBJ1-2; D gene: NA; clone size: NA; CDR3 protein: CASSFGAGGSYGYTF; CDR3 DNA: TGTGCCAGCAGCTTTGGGGCTGGGGGCAGCTATGGCTACACCTTC
V gene: TRBV28; CDR3 length: 12; J gene: TRBJ2-3; D gene: TRBD2; clone size: NA; CDR3 protein: CASTISGSVQYF; CDR3 DNA: TGTGCCAGCACCATTAGCGGGAGTGTGCAGTATTTT
V gene: TRBV7-9; CDR3 length: 15; J gene: TRBJ2-3; D gene: NA; clone size: NA; CDR3 protein: CASSLVGGVADTQYF; CDR3 DNA: TGTGCCAGCAGCTTAGTGGGCGGGGTCGCAGATACGCAGTATTTT
V gene: TRBV24-1; CDR3 length: 19; J gene: TRBJ2-3; D gene: TRBD2; clone size: NA; CDR3 protein: CATSDLGSRSGSRTDTQYF; CDR3 DNA: TGTGCCACCAGTGATTTGGGTTCCCGTAGCGGGAGTCGCACAGATACGCAGTATTTT
V gene: TRBV4-3; CDR3 length: 14; J gene: TRBJ2-5; D gene: NA; clone size: NA; CDR3 protein: CASSQDPGMETQYF; CDR3 DNA: TGCGCCAGCAGCCAAGATCCGGGGATGGAGACCCAGTACTTC
V gene: TRBV12-5; CDR3 length: 12; J gene: TRBJ1-1; D gene: NA; clone size: NA; CDR3 protein: CASGKSRLCAFF; CDR3 DNA: TGTGCTAGTGGTAAGTCCCGGTTGTGTGCTTTCTTT
V gene: TRBV6-5; CDR3 length: 14; J gene: TRBJ1-6; D gene: NA; clone size: NA; CDR3 protein: CASSRGGSDSPLHF; CDR3 DNA: TGTGCCAGCAGCCGGGGGGGCTCGGATTCACCCCTCCACTTT
V gene: TRBV15; CDR3 length: 15; J gene: TRBJ1-3; D gene: NA; clone size: once; CDR3 protein: CATSRDQGSGNTIYF; CDR3 DNA: TGTGCCACCAGCAGAGATCAGGGCTCTGGAAACACCATATATTTT
V gene: TRBV2; CDR3 length: 13; J gene: TRBJ1-5; D gene: NA; clone size: few; CDR3 protein: CASSEEIDQPQHF; CDR3 DNA: TGTGCCAGCAGTGAGGAGATAGATCAGCCCCAGCATTTT
V gene: TRBV7-6; CDR3 length: 16; J gene: TRBJ1-1; D gene: NA; clone size: NA; CDR3 protein: CASSLVPPEFNTEAFF; CDR3 DNA: TGTGCCAGCAGCTTAGTCCCCCCTGAGTTCAACACTGAAGCTTTCTTT
V gene: TRBV19; CDR3 length: 18; J gene: TRBJ1-5; D gene: NA; clone size: NA; CDR3 protein: CASSIPPRGGYSNQPQHF; CDR3 DNA: TGTGCCAGTAGTATCCCCCCCCGCGGGGGGTATAGCAATCAGCCCCAGCATTTT
V gene: TRBV5-1; CDR3 length: 14; J gene: TRBJ2-7; D gene: NA; clone size: NA; CDR3 protein: CASSFRISAYEQYF; CDR3 DNA: TGCGCCAGCAGCTTCCGAATCTCTGCGTACGAGCAGTACTTC
V gene: TRBV2; CDR3 length: 14; J gene: TRBJ2-5; D gene: TRBD2; clone size: few; CDR3 protein: CATASIAGEETQYF; CDR3 DNA: TGTGCCACCGCAAGCATAGCGGGGGAAGAGACCCAGTACTTC
V gene: TRBV6-5; CDR3 length: 12; J gene: TRBJ2-5; D gene: TRBD1; clone size: NA; CDR3 protein: CASSMGQATQYF; CDR3 DNA: TGTGCCAGCAGTATGGGACAGGCGACCCAGTACTTC
V gene: TRBV4-3; CDR3 length: 15; J gene: TRBJ2-7; D gene: NA; clone size: NA; CDR3 protein: CASSPGTFYSYEQYF; CDR3 DNA: TGCGCCAGCAGCCCAGGGACATTTTACTCCTACGAGCAGTACTTC
V gene: TRBV7-9; CDR3 length: 14; J gene: TRBJ2-1; D gene: TRBD1; clone size: NA; CDR3 protein: CASSPAGQGYEQFF; CDR3 DNA: TGTGCCAGCAGCCCAGCGGGACAGGGCTATGAGCAGTTCTTC
V gene: TRBV4-3; CDR3 length: 16; J gene: TRBJ2-3; D gene: TRBD2; clone size: NA; CDR3 protein: CASSQETSGSTDTQYF; CDR3 DNA: TGCGCCAGCAGCCAAGAGACTAGCGGTAGCACAGATACGCAGTATTTT
V gene: TRBV7-2; CDR3 length: 12; J gene: TRBJ1-2; D gene: NA; clone size: NA; CDR3 protein: CASSVTGFGYTF; CDR3 DNA: TGTGCCAGCAGCGTCACAGGGTTCGGCTACACCTTC
V gene: TRBV28; CDR3 length: 18; J gene: TRBJ2-3; D gene: TRBD2; clone size: once; CDR3 protein: CASSFPGTSGGARDTQYF; CDR3 DNA: TGTGCCAGCAGTTTCCCCGGGACTAGCGGGGGGGCGAGAGATACGCAGTATTTT
V gene: TRBV10-3; CDR3 length: 17; J gene: TRBJ2-3; D gene: TRBD1; clone size: NA; CDR3 protein: CAISGGGDRYSTDTQYF; CDR3 DNA: TGTGCCATCAGTGGTGGTGGGGACAGGTATAGCACAGATACGCAGTATTTT
V gene: TRBV2; CDR3 length: 15; J gene: TRBJ1-6; D gene: TRBD1; clone size: once; CDR3 protein: CASRKRTGDNSPLHF; CDR3 DNA: TGTGCCAGCAGGAAGCGGACAGGGGATAATTCACCCCTCCACTTT